This T cell receptor (beta chain) was retrieved from a study of monozygotic twins with inflammatory bowel disease. With respect to this clonotype: What it binds is unknown.

Regarding the study as a whole: Sharing of clonotypes with others was lower in IBD patients than in healthy twins, and this was especially so with disease activity.

Nested amplification of TCRalpha and TCRbeta cDNA involved two PCRs of around 15 and 9 cycles. Reprocessing the 5' RACE reads, TCRdb reports a single entry for every CDR3 protein and omits DNA. Its table records about 380,000 distinct CDR3 sequences. Germline values: CDR1 SEHNR, CDR2 FQNEAQ (reference sequence). The CDR3 totals 14 residues. This TCR derives from a human donor with ulcerative colitis or Crohn's disease, or a healthy co-twin of an affected twin (not recorded which). Sequencing was carried out using blood. The chain joins TRBV7-9 to TRBJ1-4; there is no DNA to check the TCRdb D call of TRBD1. The CDR3 protein is CASSFRQGSEKLFF.